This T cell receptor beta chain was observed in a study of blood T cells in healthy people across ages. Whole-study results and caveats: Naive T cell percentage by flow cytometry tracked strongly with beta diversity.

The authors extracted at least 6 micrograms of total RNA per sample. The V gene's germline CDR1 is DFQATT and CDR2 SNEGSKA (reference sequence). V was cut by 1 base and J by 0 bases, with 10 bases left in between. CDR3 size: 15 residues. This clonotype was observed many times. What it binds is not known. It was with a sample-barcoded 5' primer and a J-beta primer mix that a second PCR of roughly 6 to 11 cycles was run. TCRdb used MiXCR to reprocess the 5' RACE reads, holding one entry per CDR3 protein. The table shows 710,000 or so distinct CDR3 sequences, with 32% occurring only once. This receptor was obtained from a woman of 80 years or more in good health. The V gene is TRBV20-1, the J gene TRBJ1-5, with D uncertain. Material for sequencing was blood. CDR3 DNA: TGCAGTGCTAGAGTTGGGCGGTATAGCAATCAGCCCCAGCATTTT. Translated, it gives CSARVGRYSNQPQHF.